These T cell receptor beta chains were read from a single sample in a study of long-term antiretroviral therapy in people with HIV. Libraries were prepared by immunoSEQ multiplex PCR; TCRdb keeps only in-frame clonotypes and omits some of them. Here the sample spans some 28,000 clones, roughly 80% being singletons. Sequencing was performed on unsorted PBMCs, taken 0.3 years after starting antiretroviral therapy. All receptors derive from a man aged 40-49 years with HIV. CDR3s include the opening cysteine and the closing phenylalanine or tryptophan. The D gene is left open where the match is weak. Clone size is stated in some rows and not others, as once, few, many or a class when expanded.

v_call	d_call	cdr3_length	clone_size	j_call	cdr3_nt	cdr3_aa
TRBV4-3	.	15	few	TRBJ2-3	TGCGCCAGCAGCCAAGATTGGGCTCTCACAGATACGCAGTATTTT	CASSQDWALTDTQYF
TRBV19	TRBD1	14	few	TRBJ1-2	TGTGCCAGTAGAAGACAGGGAGTTGACTATGGCTACACCTTC	CASRRQGVDYGYTF
TRBV28	.	16	.	TRBJ1-3	TGTGCCAGCAGTCCCCCCGGGACCTACTCTGGAAACACCATATATTTT	CASSPPGTYSGNTIYF
TRBV6-6	.	13	once	TRBJ2-7	TGTGCCAGCAGGGGGACTGCCTCCTACGAGCAGTACTTC	CASRGTASYEQYF
TRBV5-4	.	15	.	TRBJ2-3	TGTGCCAGCAGCTTGGGGCAAGACGCCACAGATACGCAGTATTTT	CASSLGQDATDTQYF
TRBV27	TRBD1	14	.	TRBJ2-1	TGTGCCAGCAGTTTAACTCTCGGGACAGGGCGTTGGTTCTTC	CASSLTLGTGRWFF
TRBV18	TRBD1	15	.	TRBJ1-2	TGTGCCAGCTCACGAACCGGGACAGGGGACTATGGCTACACCTTC	CASSRTGTGDYGYTF
TRBV15	.	15	.	TRBJ1-1	TGTGCCACCATCCCCCCCGGACAGCCGAACACTGAAGCTTTCTTT	CATIPPGQPNTEAFF
TRBV5-1	TRBD2	18	.	TRBJ2-2	TGCGCCAGCAGCTTGACTAGCGGGGGGCCGGGGAACACCGGGGAGCTGTTTTTT	CASSLTSGGPGNTGELFF
TRBV29-1	.	13	.	TRBJ2-5	TGCAGCGTTGATGTTTCGGGTGGAGAGACCCAGTACTTC	CSVDVSGGETQYF